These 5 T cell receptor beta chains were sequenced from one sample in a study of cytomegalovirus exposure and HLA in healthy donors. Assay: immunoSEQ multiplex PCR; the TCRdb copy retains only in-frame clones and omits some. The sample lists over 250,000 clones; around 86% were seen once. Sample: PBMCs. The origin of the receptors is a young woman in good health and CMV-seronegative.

This CDR3 is CASSPTGGNQPQHF. The DNA for the CDR3 is TGTGCCAGTAGTCCGACAGGGGGTAATCAGCCCCAGCATTTT. The rearrangement joins TRBV19 to TRBJ1-5, with TRBD1 matching 9 bases. Germline CDR1 is LNHDA and CDR2 is SQIVND (reference sequence). Losses at the gene ends were 5 bases for V and 4 bases for J; bases not matched to a gene: 3. This CDR3 region has 14 residues.

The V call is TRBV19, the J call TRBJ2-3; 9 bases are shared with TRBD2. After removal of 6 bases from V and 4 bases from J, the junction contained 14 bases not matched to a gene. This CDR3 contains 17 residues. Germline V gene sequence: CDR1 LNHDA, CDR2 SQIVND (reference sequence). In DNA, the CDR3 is TGTGCCAGTAGAAAAAGGTGGGGCGGGAGGGCATCAGATACGCAGTATTTT. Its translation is CASRKRWGGRASDTQYF. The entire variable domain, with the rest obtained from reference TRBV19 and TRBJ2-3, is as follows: DGGITQSPKYLFRKEGQNVTLSCEQNLNHDAMYWYRQDPGQGLRLIYYSQIVNDFQKGDIAEGYSVSREKKESFPLTVTSAQKNPTAFYLCASRKRWGGRASDTQYFGPGTRLTVL.

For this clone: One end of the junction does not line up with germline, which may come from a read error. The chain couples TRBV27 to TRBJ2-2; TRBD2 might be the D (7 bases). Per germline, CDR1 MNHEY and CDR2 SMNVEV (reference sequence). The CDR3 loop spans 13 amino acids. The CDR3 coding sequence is TGTGCCAGCAGTTTAGAAATGAGGGGGGGGCTGTTTTTT. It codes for CASSLEMRGGLFF.

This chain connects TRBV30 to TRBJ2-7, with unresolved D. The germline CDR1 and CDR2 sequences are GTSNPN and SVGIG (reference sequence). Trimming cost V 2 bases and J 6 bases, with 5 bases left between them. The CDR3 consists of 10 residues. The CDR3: CAWSTREQYF. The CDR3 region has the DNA TGTGCCTGGAGTACACGCGAGCAGTACTTC. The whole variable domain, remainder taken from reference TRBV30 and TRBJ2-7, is SQTIHQWPATLVQPVGSPLSLECTVEGTSNPNLYWYRQAAGRGLQLLFYSVGIGQISSEVPQNLSASRPQDRQFILSSKKLLLSDSGFYLCAWSTREQYFGPGTRLTVT.

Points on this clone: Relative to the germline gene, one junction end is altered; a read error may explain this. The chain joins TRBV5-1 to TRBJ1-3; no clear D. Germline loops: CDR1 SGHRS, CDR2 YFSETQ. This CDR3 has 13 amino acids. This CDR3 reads CASSLGFEDSLDF. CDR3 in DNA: TGCGCCAGCAGCTTGGGATTCGAGGACTCCTTGGATTTT.